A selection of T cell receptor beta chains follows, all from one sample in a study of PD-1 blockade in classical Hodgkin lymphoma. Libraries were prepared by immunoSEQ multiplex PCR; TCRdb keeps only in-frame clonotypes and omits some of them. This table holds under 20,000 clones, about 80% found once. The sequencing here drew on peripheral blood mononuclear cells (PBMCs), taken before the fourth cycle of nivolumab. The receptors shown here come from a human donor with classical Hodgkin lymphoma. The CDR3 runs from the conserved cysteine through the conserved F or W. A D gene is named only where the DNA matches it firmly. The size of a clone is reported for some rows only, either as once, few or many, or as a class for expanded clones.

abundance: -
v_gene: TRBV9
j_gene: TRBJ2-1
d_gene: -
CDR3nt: TGTGCCAGCAGCGTAGCTCGGGGGCCTGGGAATGAGCAGTTCTTC
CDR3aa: CASSVARGPGNEQFF

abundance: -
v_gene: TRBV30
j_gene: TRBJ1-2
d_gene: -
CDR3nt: TGTGCCTGGAGTGTAAGGGAGAGTGGAGGCTACACCTTC
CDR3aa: CAWSVRESGGYTF

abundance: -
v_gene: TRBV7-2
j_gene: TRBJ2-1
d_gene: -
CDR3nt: TGTGCCAGCAGCTTACTCCAGGGCAATGAGCAGTTCTTC
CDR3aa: CASSLLQGNEQFF

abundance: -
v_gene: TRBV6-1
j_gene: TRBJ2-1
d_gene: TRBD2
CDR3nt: TGTGCCAGCAGTGGGGGCCCAGGGGCGGGAGGAATGAATGAGCAGTTCTTC
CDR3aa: CASSGGPGAGGMNEQFF

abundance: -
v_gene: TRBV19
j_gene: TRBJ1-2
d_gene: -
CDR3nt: TGTGCCAGTAGTGAGATTGGGACGGCTCCCGTCAAAGGGGCCTTC
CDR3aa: CASSEIGTAPVKGAF

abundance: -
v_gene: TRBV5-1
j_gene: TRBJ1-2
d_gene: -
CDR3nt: TGCGCCAGCAGCCTGGGCTCGCCCTTCAGCTATGGCTACACCTTC
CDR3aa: CASSLGSPFSYGYTF

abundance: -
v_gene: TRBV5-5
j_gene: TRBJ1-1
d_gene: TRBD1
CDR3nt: TGTGCCAGCAGCTTGGAGTTCGGACAGGGGGACACTGAAGCTTTCTTT
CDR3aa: CASSLEFGQGDTEAFF

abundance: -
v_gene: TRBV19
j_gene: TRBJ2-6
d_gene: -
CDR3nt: TGTGCCAGTAGTATACCAACGGGGGATCCAGGGGCCAACGTCCTGACTTTC
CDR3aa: CASSIPTGDPGANVLTF

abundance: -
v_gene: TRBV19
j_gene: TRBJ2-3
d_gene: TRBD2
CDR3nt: TGTGCCAGCAGTATTCCAGCGGGGGGGACAGATACGCAGTATTTT
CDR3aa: CASSIPAGGTDTQYF

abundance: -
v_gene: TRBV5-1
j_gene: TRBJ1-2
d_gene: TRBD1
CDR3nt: TGCGCCAGCAGCTGGTCGGGACAGGGAGACTATGGCTACACCTTC
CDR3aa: CASSWSGQGDYGYTF

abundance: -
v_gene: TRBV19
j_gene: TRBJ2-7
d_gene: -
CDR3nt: TGTGCCAGTAGTATAGCGGCCGGCTACGAGCAGTACTTC
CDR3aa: CASSIAAGYEQYF

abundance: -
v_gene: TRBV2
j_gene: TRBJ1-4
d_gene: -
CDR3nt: TGTGCCAGCAGAGAAACAGGGTTCACTAATGAAAAACTGTTTTTT
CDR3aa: CASRETGFTNEKLFF

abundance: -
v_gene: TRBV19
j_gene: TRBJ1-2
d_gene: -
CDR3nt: TGTGCCAGTAGTATGCGGACCCTACGTTCGACTGTGGGCTATGGCTACACCTTC
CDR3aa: CASSMRTLRSTVGYGYTF

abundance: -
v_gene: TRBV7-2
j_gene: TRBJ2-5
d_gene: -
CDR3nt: TGTGCCAGCAGCTTAGTGGCGGGCGTCCAAGAGACCCAGTACTTC
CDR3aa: CASSLVAGVQETQYF

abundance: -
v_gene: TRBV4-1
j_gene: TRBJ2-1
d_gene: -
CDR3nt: TGCGCCAGCAGCCAAGAGGAGGGGTGGATTGAGCAGTTCTTC
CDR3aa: CASSQEEGWIEQFF

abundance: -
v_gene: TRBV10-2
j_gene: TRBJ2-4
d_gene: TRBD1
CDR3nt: TGCGCCAGCGGAGCGGGACAGGGATTCATTCAGTACTTC
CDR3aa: CASGAGQGFIQYF

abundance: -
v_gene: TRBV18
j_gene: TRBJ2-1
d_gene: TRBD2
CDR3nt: TGTGCCAGCTCCGTAGCGGGAGCAACCTACAATGAGCAGTTCTTC
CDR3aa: CASSVAGATYNEQFF

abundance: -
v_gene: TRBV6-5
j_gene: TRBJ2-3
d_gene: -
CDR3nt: TGTGCCAGCAGGCCCACACGGGTAGATACGCAGTATTTT
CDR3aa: CASRPTRVDTQYF

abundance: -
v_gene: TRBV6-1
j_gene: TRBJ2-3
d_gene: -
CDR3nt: TGTGCCAGCAGTGAATCTGCAGATACGCAGTATTTT
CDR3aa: CASSESADTQYF

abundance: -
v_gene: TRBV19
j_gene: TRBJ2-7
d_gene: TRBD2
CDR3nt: TGTGCCAGTAGCCCCGAGCTAGCGGGAGGCCCCTACGAGCAGTACTTC
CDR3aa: CASSPELAGGPYEQYF

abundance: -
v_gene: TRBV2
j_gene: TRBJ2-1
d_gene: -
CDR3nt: TGTGCCAGCAGCCCGGGACTCTCCTACAATGAGCAGTTCTTC
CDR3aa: CASSPGLSYNEQFF

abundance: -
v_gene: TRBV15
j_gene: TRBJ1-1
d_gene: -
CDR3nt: TGTGCCACCAGCCCATATCAGGACACTGAAGCTTTCTTT
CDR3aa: CATSPYQDTEAFF

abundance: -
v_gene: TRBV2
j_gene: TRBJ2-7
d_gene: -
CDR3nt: TGTGCCAGCAGAACTGGTTACGAGCAGTACTTC
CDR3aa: CASRTGYEQYF

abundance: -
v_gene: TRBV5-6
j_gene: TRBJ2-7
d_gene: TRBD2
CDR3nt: TGTGCCAGCAGCTTGGGACTAGCGAGGGAGCAGTACTTC
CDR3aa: CASSLGLAREQYF

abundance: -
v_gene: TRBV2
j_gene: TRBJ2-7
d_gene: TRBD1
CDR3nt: TGTGCCAGCACTGGGACAGGAGACTACGAGCAGTACTTC
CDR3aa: CASTGTGDYEQYF

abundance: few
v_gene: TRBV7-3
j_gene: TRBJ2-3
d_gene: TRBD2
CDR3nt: TGTGCCAGCAGCTCCACTAGCGGGAGAGCAGATACGCAGTATTTT
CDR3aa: CASSSTSGRADTQYF

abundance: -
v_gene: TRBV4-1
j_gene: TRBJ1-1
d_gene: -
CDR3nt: TGCGCCAGCAGCTCCAGGGAAACTGAAGCTTTCTTT
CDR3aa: CASSSRETEAFF

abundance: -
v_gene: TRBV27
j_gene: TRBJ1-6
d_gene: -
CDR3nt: TGTGCCAGCAGTTTGATGGGGTTTTATAATTCACCCCTCCACTTT
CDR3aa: CASSLMGFYNSPLHF

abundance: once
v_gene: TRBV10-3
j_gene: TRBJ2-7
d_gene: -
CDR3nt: TGTGCCATCAGTGAGGTTAGCGACTACGAGCAGTACTTC
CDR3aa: CAISEVSDYEQYF

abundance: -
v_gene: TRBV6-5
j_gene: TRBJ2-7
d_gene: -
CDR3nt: TGTGCCAGCAGGCTAACCCAGTCTTTCTACGAGCAGTACTTC
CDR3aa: CASRLTQSFYEQYF

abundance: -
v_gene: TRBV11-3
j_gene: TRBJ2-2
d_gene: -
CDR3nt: TGTGCCAGCAGCTTTACAGGGAACACCGGGGAGCTGTTTTTT
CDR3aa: CASSFTGNTGELFF

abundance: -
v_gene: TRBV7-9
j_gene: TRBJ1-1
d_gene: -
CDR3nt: TGTGCCAGCAGCTTAGAGGGGTGGACTGAAGCTTTCTTT
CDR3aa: CASSLEGWTEAFF

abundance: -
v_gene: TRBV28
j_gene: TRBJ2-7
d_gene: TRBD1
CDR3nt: TGTGCCAGCAGTTTGCGATACAGGGGTTCGTACGAGCAGTACTTC
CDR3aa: CASSLRYRGSYEQYF

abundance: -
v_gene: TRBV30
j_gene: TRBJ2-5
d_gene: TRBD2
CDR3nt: TGTGCCTGGATAGCGGGGAGGGCCCGTGAGACCCAGTACTTC
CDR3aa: CAWIAGRARETQYF

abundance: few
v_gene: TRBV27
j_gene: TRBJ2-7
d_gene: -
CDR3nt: TGTGCCAGCAGTTCCCGAGGGTTGGAGCAGTACTTC
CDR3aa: CASSSRGLEQYF

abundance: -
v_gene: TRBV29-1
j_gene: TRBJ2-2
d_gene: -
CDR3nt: TGCAGCGTTCGCCCAGGGGCCAAGCGGACAAGCACCGGGGAGCTGTTTTTT
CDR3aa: CSVRPGAKRTSTGELFF

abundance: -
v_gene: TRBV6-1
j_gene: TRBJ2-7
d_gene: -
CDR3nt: TGTGCCACCGGCAGGGGGGGTTCCCCCTACGAGCAGTACTTC
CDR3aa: CATGRGGSPYEQYF

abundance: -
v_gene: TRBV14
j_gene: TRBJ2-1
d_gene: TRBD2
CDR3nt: TGTGCCAGCAGCCAAAAGGGGCTAGCGGGAGGGCCTTCCTACAATGAGCAGTTCTTC
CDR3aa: CASSQKGLAGGPSYNEQFF

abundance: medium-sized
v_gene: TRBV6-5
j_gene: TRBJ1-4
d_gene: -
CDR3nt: TGTGCCAGCAGTCCCGGGAACAAAAATGAAAAACTGTTTTTT
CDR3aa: CASSPGNKNEKLFF

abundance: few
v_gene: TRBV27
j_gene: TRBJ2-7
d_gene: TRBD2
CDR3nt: TGTGCCAGCAGTCTTGAACGCGGGGGGGCCTACGAGCAGTACTTC
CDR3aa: CASSLERGGAYEQYF

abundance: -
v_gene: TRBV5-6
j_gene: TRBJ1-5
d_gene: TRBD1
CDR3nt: TGTGCCAGCAGCGGGGGAACAGGGGCCAGCAATCAGCCCCAGCATTTT
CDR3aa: CASSGGTGASNQPQHF

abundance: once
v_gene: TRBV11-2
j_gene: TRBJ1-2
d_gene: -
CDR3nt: TGTGCCAGCAGCCTTGGGTGGCAATATGGCTACACCTTC
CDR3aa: CASSLGWQYGYTF

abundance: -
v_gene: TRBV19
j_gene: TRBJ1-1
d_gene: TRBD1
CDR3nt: TGTGCCAGTAGTACCCGAGGGGACAGTGAAGCTTTCTTT
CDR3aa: CASSTRGDSEAFF

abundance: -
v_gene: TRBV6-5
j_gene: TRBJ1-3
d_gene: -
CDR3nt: TGTGCCAGCAGTTCTTACCCCAGCTCTGGAAACACCATATATTTT
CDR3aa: CASSSYPSSGNTIYF

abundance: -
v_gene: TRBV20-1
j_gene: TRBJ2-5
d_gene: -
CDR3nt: TGCAGTGCTAGAAGAGAGACCCAGTACTTC
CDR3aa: CSARRETQYF

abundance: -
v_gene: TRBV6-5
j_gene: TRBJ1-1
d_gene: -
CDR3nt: TGTGCCAGCAGTTACACATTGAACACTGAAGCTTTCTTT
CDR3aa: CASSYTLNTEAFF

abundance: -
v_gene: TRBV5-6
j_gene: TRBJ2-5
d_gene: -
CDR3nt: TGTGCCAGCAGCTTCGGGTCCAGCGGGCAAGAGGCCCAGTACTTC
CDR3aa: CASSFGSSGQEAQYF

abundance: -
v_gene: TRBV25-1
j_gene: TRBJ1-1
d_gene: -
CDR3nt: TGTGCCAGCAGTAGTTCGCGGGTAGTAGCTTTCTTT
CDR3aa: CASSSSRVVAFF

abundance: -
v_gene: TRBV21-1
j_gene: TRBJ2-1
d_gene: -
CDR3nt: TGTGCCAGCAGCAAGATAGACAGGGCGGACAATGAGCAGTTCTTC
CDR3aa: CASSKIDRADNEQFF

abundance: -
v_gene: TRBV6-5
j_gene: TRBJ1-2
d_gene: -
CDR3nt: TGTGCCAGCAGTTACTGGGGGGCCTATGGCTACACCTTC
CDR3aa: CASSYWGAYGYTF

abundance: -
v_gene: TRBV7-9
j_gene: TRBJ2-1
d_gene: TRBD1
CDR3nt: TGTGCCAGCAGCCAGGGGGATGAGCAGTTCTTC
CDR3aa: CASSQGDEQFF

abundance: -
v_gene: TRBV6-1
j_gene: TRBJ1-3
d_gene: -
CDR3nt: TGTGCCAGCGGTAGACAGGCTCTGAGGGCCACCATATATTTT
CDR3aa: CASGRQALRATIYF

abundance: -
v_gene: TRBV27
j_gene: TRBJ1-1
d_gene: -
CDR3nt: TGTGCCAGCAGTTTTACCAGATCGAACACTGAAGCTTTCTTT
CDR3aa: CASSFTRSNTEAFF

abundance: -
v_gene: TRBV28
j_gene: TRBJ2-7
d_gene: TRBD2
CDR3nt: TGTGCCAGCAGTTTTATAAGCGGGAGGGGCGAGCAGTACTTC
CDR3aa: CASSFISGRGEQYF

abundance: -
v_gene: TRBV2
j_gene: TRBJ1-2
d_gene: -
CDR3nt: TGTGCCAGCAGCCGCTTCTATGGCTACACCTTC
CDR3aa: CASSRFYGYTF

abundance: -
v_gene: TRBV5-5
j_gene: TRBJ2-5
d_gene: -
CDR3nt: TGTGCCAGCAGCTTGGGGGTTGCGACCCAGTACTTC
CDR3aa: CASSLGVATQYF

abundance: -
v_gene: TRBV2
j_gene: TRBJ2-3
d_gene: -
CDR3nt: TGTGCCAGCAGTTTCCGGCAGGCAACAGATACGCAGTATTTT
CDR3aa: CASSFRQATDTQYF